Judged by abundance, the clone carrying this T cell receptor beta chain is medium-sized (0.01 to 0.1%). V dropped 4 bases and J dropped 7 bases, with 11 bases sitting between them. The CDR3 totals 13 residues. From germline, CDR1 is SGHNT and CDR2 YENEEA. These data belong to a study of tumor and adjacent non-tumor tissue in lung cancer. Three rounds of nested PCR, following a modified ARM-PCR protocol, produced the TCRbeta library. Via MiXCR, TCRdb re-called the multiplex PCR reads, giving one row per CDR3 protein. The sample includes approximately 120,000 distinct CDR3 sequences, 60% to 80% of them seen just once. The template was RNA from unsorted bulk tissue. More than 3 cm separated this lung sample from the edge of the tumor.

V and J are TRBV11-3 and TRBJ2-1; D is ambiguous. The source of this sequence is a man between 60 and 75 years old with non-small cell lung cancer. Sequencing was performed on distant non-tumor lung tissue. The CDR3 DNA reads TGTGCCAGCAGCTCCGGAGTGTTTAATGAGCAGTTCTTC. It translates to CASSSGVFNEQFF.